This TCR beta chain was sequenced for a study of T-cell memory formation after mild COVID-19. V was trimmed by 8 bases and J by 2 bases, leaving 16 bases between them. The CDR3 extends over 15 amino acids. Germline CDR1 and CDR2: LGHNA and YSLEER. Notes on this clonotype: Antigen unknown.

Study results and caveats: In second-wave clones peaking day 37, SARS-CoV-2 specificity remained unconfirmed. Those CD4+ clones that contracted were mainly in CM and EM (CD8+ ones in EMRA).

Researchers used 5'RACE with constant-segment primers to make TCR alpha and TCR beta cDNA libraries that carry sample barcodes and UMIs. TCRdb re-called the 5' RACE reads through MiXCR, storing one row per CDR3 protein. The sample gives 300,000 or so distinct CDR3 sequences, 15% to 20% of which show up once; 22% is in the top ten. The origin of this receptor is a man younger than 30 who had mild COVID-19 (a few samples of this study predate the infection). Cell type and time point are not known. The sequencing input was PBMCs or a T cell subset sorted from them (not recorded which). V gene TRBV4-3 combines with J gene TRBJ1-3, with D possibly TRBD1 on 5 matching bases. The CDR3 DNA sequence: TGCGCCAGCTCGGGGCAGGCCCGAACTGGAAACACCATATATTTT. It codes for CASSGQARTGNTIYF.